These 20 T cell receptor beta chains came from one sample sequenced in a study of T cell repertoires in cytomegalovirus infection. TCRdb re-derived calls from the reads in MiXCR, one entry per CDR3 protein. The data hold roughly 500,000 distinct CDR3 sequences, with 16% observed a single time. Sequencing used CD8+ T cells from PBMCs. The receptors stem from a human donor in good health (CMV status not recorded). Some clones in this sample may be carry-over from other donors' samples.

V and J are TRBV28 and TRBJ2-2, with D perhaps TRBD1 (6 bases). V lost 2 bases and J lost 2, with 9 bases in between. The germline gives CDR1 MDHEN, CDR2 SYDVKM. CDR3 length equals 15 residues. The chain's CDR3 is CASSLADRNTGELFF. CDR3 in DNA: TGTGCCAGCAGTTTAGCGGACAGAAACACCGGGGAGCTGTTTTTT.

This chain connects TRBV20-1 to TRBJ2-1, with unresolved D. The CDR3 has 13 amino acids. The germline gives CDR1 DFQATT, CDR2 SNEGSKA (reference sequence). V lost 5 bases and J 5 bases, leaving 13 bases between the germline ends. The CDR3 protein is CSAYGFNDNEQFF. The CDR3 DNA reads TGCAGTGCTTACGGTTTTAACGACAATGAGCAGTTCTTC.

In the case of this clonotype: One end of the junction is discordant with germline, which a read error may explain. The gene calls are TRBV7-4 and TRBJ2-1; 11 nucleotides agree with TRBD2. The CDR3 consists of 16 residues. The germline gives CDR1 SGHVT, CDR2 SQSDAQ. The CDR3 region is CASSTVTSGTSNDQFF. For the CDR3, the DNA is TGTGCAAGCAGCACGGTGACTAGCGGGACGTCAAATGATCAGTTCTTC.

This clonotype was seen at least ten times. CDR3 in amino acids: CASSSLAGLYNEQFF. CDR3 bases: TGTGCCAGCAGTTCGCTAGCGGGGCTCTACAATGAGCAGTTCTTC. The chain carries TRBV28 and TRBJ2-1, with 9 bases lining up with TRBD2. Germline assignment: CDR1 MDHEN and CDR2 SYDVKM. V was pared by 4 bases and J by 3 bases, with 4 bases of the junction left unmatched. The CDR3 is 15 amino acids. Using reference TRBV28 and TRBJ2-1 for the parts outside the CDR3, the full variable domain is DVKVTQSSRYLVKRTGEKVFLECVQDMDHENMFWYRQDPGLGLRLIYFSYDVKMKEKGDIPEGYSVSREKKERFSLILESASTNQTSMYLCASSSLAGLYNEQFFGPGTRLTVL.

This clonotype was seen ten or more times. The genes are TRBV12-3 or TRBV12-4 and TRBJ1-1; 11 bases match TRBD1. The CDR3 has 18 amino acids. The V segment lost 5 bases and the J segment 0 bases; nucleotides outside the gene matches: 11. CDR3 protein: CASSPPDRGPKMNTEAFF. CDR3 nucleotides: TGTGCCAGCAGTCCCCCGGACAGGGGGCCGAAAATGAACACTGAAGCTTTCTTT.

The CDR3 is CASTQNPGPLSYNEQFF. The CDR3 DNA follows: TGTGCCAGCACACAAAACCCCGGGCCCCTCTCCTACAATGAGCAGTTCTTC. The chain uses TRBV3-1 and TRBJ2-1; no firm D call. V lost 7 bases to trimming and J lost 0 bases, with 19 bases between them. Germline V gene data show CDR1 as LGHDT and CDR2 as YNNKEL (reference sequence). CDR3 length: 17 residues.

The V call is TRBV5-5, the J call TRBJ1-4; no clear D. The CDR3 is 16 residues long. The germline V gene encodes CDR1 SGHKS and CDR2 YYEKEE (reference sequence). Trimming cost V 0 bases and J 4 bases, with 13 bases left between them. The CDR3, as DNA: TGTGCCAGCAGCTTGGAAGCTTACCGATATAATGAAAAACTGTTTTTT. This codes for CASSLEAYRYNEKLFF.

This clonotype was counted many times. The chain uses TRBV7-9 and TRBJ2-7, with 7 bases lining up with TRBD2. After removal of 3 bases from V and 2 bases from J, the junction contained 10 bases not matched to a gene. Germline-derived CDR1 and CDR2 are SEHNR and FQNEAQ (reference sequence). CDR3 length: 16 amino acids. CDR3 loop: CASSLSTRGGTYEQYF. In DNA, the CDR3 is TGTGCCAGCAGCTTGAGCACTCGGGGAGGGACCTACGAGCAGTACTTC.

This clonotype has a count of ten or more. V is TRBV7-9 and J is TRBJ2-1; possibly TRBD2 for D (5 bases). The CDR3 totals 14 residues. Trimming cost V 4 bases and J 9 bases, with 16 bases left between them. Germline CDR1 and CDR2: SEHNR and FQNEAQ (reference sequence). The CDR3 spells CASSSSREVGEQFF. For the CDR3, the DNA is TGTGCCAGCAGCTCGTCCCGGGAAGTAGGTGAGCAGTTCTTC. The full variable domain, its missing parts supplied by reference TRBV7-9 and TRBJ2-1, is DTGVSQNPRHKITKRGQNVTFRCDPISEHNRLYWYRQTLGQGPEFLTYFQNEAQLEKSRLLSDRFSAERPKGSFSTLEIQRTEQGDSAMYLCASSSSREVGEQFFGPGTRLTVL.

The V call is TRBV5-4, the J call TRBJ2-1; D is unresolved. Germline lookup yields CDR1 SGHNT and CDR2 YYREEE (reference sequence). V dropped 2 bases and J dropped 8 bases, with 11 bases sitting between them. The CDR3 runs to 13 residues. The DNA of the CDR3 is TGTGCCAGCAGCTTTAGGGAATTCGATGAGCAGTTCTTC. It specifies CASSFREFDEQFF.

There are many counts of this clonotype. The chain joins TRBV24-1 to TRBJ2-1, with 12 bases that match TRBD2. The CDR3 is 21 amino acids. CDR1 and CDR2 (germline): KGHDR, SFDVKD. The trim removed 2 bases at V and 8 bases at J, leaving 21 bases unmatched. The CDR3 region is CATSDSPGALPTSGRPDEQFF. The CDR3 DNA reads TGTGCCACCAGTGATTCCCCCGGGGCCCTACCGACTAGCGGGAGACCTGATGAGCAGTTCTTC.

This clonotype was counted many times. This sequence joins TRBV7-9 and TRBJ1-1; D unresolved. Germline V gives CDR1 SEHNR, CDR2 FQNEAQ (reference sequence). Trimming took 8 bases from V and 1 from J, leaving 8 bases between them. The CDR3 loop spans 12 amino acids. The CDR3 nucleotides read TGTGCCAGCGAATACGAGAACACTGAAGCTTTCTTT. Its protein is CASEYENTEAFF.

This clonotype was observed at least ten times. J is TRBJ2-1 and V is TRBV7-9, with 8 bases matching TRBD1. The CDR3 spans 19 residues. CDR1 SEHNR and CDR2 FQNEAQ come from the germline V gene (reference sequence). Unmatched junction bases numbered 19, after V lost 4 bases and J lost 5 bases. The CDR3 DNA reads TGTGCCAGCAGCTCCGTAGTGGCAATCGGGACAGGCGCCCACAATGAGCAGTTCTTC. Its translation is CASSSVVAIGTGAHNEQFF.

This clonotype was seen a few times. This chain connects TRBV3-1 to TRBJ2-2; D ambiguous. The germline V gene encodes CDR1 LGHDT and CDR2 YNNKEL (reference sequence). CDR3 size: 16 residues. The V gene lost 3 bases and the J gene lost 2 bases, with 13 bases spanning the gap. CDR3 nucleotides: TGTGCCAGCAGCCAGTTCAAAAGGCCTAACACCGGGGAGCTGTTTTTT. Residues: CASSQFKRPNTGELFF.

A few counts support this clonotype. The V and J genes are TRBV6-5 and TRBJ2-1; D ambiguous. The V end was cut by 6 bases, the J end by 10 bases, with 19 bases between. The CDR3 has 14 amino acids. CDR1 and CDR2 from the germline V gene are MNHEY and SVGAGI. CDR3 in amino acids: CASREISSLGEQFF. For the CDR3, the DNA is TGTGCCAGCAGGGAAATTTCTAGTTTAGGGGAGCAGTTCTTC.

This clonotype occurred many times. In nucleotides, the CDR3 is TGTGCCAGCAGCTTTCTCACTGAAGCTTTCTTT. Protein sequence: CASSFLTEAFF. The V and J genes are TRBV7-9 and TRBJ1-1; D is uncertain. Germline loops: CDR1 SEHNR, CDR2 FQNEAQ (reference sequence). CDR3 length: 11 amino acids. V lost 3 bases, J lost 4 bases, and 3 bases lay in between.

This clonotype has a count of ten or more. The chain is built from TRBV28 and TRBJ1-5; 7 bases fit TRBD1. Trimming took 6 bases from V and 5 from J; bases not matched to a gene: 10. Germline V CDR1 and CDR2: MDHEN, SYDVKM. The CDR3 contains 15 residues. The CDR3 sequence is CASRGRTGGYQPQHF. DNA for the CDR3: TGTGCCAGCAGGGGACGGACAGGTGGCTATCAGCCCCAGCATTTT.

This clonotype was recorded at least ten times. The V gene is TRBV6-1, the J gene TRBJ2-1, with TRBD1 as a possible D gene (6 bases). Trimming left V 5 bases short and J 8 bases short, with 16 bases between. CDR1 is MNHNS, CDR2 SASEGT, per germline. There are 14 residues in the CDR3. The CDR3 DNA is TGTGCCAGCAGTCACAGGGTCCTAATCGATGAGCAGTTCTTC. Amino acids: CASSHRVLIDEQFF.

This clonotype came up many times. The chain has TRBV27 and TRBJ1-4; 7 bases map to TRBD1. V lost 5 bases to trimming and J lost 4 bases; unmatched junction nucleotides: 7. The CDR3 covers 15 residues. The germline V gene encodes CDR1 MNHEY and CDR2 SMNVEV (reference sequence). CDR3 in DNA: TGTGCCAGCAGTCCCCCGGACAGGCGTAATGAAAAACTGTTTTTT. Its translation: CASSPPDRRNEKLFF.

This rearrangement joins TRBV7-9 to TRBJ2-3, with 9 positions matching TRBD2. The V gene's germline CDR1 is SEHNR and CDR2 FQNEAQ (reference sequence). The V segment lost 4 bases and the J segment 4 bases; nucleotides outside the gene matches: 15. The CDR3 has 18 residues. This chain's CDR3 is CASSSNREVAGVPDTQYF. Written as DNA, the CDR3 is TGTGCCAGCAGCTCAAACCGGGAAGTAGCGGGGGTTCCAGATACGCAGTATTTT.